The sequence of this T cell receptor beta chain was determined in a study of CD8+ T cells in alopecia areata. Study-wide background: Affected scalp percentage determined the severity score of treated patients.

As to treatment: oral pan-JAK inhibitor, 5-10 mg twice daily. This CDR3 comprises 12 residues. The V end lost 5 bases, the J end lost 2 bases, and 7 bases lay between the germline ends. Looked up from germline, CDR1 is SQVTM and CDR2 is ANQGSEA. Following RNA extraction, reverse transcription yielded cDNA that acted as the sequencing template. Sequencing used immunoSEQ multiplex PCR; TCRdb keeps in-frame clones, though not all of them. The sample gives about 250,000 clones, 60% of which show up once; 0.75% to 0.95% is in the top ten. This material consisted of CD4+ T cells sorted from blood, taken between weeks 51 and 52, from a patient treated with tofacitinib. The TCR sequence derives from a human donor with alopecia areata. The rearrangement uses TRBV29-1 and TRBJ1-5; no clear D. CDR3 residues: CSVREGNQPQHF. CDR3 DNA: TGCAGCGTTAGGGAGGGCAATCAGCCCCAGCATTTT. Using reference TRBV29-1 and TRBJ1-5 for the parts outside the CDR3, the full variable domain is SAVISQKPSRDICQRGTSLTIQCQVDSQVTMMFWYRQQPGQSLTLIATANQGSEATYESGFVIDKFPISRPNLTFSTLTVSNMSPEDSSIYLCSVREGNQPQHFGDGTRLSIL.